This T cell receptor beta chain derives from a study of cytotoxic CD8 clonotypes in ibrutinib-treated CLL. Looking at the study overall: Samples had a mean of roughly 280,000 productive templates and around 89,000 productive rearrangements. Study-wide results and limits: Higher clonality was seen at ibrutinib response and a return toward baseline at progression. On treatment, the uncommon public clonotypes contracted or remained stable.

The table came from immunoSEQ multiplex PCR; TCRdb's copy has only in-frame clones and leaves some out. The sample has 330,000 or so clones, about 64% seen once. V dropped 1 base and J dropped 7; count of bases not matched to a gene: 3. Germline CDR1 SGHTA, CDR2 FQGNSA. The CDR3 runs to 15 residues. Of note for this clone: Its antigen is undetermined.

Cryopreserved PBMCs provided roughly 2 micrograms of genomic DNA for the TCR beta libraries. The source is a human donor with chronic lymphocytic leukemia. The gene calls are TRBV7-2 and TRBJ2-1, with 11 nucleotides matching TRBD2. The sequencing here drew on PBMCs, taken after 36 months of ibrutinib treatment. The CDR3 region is CASSLEGTSGNEQFF. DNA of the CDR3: TGTGCCAGCAGCTTAGAAGGGACTAGCGGTAATGAGCAGTTCTTC.